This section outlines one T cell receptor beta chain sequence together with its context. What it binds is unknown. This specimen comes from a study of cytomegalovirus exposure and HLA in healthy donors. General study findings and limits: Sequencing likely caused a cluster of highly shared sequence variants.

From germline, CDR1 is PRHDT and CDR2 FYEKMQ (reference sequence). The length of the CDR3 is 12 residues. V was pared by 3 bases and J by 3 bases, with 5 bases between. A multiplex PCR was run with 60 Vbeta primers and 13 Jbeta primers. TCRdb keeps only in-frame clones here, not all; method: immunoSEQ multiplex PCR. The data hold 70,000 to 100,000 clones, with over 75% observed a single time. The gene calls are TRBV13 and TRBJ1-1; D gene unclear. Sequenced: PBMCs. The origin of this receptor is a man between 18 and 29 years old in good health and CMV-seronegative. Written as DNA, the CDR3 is TGTGCCAGCAGCTTTGAGTACACTGAAGCTTTCTTT. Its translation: CASSFEYTEAFF.